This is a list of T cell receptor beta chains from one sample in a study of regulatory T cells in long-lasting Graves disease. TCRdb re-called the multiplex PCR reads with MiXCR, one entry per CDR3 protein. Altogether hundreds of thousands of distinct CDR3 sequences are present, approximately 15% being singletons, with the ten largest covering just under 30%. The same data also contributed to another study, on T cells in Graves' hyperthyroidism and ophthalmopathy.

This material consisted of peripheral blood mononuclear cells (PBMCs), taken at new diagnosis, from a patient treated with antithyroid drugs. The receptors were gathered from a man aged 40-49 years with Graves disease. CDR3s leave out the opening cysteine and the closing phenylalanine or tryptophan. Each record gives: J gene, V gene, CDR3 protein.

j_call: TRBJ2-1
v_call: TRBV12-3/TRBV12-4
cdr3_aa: ASSWGQGAFNEQF

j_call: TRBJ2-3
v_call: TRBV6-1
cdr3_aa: ASRTGWQGDTQY

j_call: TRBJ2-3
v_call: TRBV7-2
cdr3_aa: ASSRTSGGPDTQY

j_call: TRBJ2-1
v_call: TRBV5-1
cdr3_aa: ASSSGHRLSSYNEQF

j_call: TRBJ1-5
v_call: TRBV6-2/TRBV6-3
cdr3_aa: ASSYRGQAWNQPQH

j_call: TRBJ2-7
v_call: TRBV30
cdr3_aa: AWGGQGPYEQY

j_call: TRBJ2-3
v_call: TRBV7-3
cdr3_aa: ASSPTGTPDTQY

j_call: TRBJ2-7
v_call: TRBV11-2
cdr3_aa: ASSIGQGAGGEQY

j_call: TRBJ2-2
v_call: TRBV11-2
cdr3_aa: ASSLTRGQGTGELF

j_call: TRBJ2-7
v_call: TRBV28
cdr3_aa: ASSFAIDRRPSYEQY

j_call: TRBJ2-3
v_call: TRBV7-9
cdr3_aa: ASSLERGVPNTQY

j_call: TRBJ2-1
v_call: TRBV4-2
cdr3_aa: ASSQEGVNEQF

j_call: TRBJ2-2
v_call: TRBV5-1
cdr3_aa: ASSMTLNTGELF

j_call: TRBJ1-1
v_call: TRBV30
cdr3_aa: AWSVTEDTEAF

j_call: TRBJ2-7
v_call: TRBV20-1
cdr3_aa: SADRGRYEQY

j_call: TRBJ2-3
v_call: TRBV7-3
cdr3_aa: ASSPGRLTDTQY

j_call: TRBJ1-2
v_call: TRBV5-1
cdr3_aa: ASSLSGQGRGYT

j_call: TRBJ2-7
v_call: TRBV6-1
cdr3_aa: ASRSPGQGKQY

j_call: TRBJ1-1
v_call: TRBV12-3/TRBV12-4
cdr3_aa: ASSRTVNTEAS

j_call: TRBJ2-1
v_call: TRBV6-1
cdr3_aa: ASSDRGGNEQF

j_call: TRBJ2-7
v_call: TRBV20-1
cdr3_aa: SAKDSGMRFREQY

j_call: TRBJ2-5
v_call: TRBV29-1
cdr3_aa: SVELLRTGDRGLQETQY

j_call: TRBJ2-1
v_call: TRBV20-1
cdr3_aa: SAKATSGAGDEQF

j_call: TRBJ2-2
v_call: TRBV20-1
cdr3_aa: SASLAGDANTGELF

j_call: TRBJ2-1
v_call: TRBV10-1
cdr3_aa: ASSETSGGYNEQF

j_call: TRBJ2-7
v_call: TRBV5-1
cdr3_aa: ASSIRTRILGGEQY

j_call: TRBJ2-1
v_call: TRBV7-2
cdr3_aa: ASGSTSDRGQEQF

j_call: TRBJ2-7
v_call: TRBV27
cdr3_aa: ASKAVLQSYEQY

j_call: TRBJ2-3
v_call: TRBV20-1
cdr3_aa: SARGDRGFTDTQY

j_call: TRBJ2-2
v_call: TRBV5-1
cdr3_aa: ASSLRDRDTGELF

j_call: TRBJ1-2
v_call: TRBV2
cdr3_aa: ASSERAGSGGYT

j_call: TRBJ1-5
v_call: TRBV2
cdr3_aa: AGRQGVSNQPQH

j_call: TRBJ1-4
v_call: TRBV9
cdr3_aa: ASSVGQNNEKLF

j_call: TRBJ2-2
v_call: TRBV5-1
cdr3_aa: ASSPSPGTGELF

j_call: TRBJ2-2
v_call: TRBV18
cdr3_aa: ASYRDNSGELF

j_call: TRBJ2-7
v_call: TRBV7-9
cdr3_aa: ASSQGQGNYEQY

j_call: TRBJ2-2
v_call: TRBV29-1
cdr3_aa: SVVGGSNTGELF

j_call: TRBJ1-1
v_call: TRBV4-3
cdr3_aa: ASSQGFGRGKPAF

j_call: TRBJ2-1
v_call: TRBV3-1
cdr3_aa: ASSQDWGTGILNEQF

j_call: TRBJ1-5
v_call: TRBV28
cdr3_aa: ASSLLAGTIHDQPQH

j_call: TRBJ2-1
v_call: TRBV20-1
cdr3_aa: SARDIRTSISNEQF

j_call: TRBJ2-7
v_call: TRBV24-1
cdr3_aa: ATGSGGADEQY